This T cell receptor (beta chain) was retrieved from a study of blood T cell repertoires in COVID-19. Study as a whole: From the United States, Italy and Spain came samples of acute and convalescent COVID-19.

Germline CDR1 and CDR2: LGHNA and YSLEER. This CDR3 contains 16 residues. Trimming removed 4 bases from V and 6 bases from J, with 19 bases in between. Authors' analysis steps: Estimation of nucleated cell counts was performed using reference gene primer amplification. Clones were sequenced by immunoSEQ multiplex PCR, and TCRdb holds only the in-frame ones, with some missing. The V and J calls and clone size are taken from that table; D and trimming were inferred from the DNA. The sample yields about 210,000 clones, roughly 84% seen once. Participants came from some 23 US areas, aged roughly 18 to 95 years.

The chain combines TRBV4-3 with TRBJ2-1, with D maybe TRBD2 (5 bases). Input material: PBMCs or T cells enriched from blood (not recorded which). The sequence came from a man younger than 45 in a cohort exposed to, infected with or recovered from COVID-19 (not recorded which). CDR3 sequence reads: CASSPRLLGSTNEQFF. The CDR3 bases are TGCGCCAGCAGCCCGAGACTTCTAGGGAGTACCAATGAGCAGTTCTTC.